The text below deals with one T cell receptor beta chain. Its antigen is not identified. After removal of 1 base from V and 4 bases from J, the junction contained 2 bases not matched to a gene. CDR3 length: 15 residues. Germline CDR1 reads KGHDR; CDR2 reads SFDVKD. The record originates from a study of T cell responses to AZD1222 COVID-19 vaccine. Overall study findings and caveats: Donors in the cohort were predominantly white British and more often female, and clonal diversity was possibly underestimated. Seropositivity was recorded at baseline in only a handful of AZD1222 recipients.

TCRdb keeps only in-frame clones here, not all; method: immunoSEQ multiplex PCR. The table lists approximately 84,000 clones, around 87% of them singletons. This sequence originates from an adult in good health. The chain combines TRBV24-1 with TRBJ2-2; 7 positions match TRBD1. Sequencing used peripheral blood, obtained on day 0 of AZD1222 vaccination. The CDR3 loop is CATSDFRTGTGELFF. The CDR3 nucleotides are TGTGCCACCAGTGATTTCAGGACAGGCACCGGGGAGCTGTTTTTT.